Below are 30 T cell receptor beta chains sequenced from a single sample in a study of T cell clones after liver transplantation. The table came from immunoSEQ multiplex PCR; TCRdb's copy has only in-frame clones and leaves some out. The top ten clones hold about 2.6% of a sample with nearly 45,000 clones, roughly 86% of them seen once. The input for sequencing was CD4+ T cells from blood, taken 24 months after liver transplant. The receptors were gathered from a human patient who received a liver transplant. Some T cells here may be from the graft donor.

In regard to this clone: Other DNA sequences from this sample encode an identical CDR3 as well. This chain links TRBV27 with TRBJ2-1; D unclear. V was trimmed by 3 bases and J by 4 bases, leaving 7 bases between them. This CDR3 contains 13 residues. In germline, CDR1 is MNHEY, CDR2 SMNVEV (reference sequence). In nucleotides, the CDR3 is TGTGCCAGCAGTTTCCGCACATACAATGAGCAGTTCTTC. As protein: CASSFRTYNEQFF.

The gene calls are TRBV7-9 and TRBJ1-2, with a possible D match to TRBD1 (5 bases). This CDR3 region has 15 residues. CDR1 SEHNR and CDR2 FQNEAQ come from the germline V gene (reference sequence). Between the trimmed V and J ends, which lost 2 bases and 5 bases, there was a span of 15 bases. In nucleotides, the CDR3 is TGTGCCAGCAGCTTAATCCGCGACAGCTCTTATGGCTACACCTTC. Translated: CASSLIRDSSYGYTF.

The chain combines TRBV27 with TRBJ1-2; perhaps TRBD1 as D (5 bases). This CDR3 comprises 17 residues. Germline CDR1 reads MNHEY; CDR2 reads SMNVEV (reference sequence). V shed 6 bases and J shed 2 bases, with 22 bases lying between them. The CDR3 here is CASSPINPSGTNYGYTF. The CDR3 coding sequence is TGTGCCAGCAGCCCTATTAACCCCTCCGGGACCAACTATGGCTACACCTTC.

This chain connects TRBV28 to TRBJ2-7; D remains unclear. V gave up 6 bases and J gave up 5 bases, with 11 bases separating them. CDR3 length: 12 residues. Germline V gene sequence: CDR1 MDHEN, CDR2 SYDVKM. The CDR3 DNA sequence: TGTGCCAGCAGCACGATCTGGGACGAGCAGTACTTC. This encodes CASSTIWDEQYF.

CDR3 nucleotide sequence: TGTGCCAGCAGTGAAAGAGAGCGCGGCTACACCTTC. As protein: CASSERERGYTF. V gene TRBV6-1 combines with J gene TRBJ1-2; D gene uncertain. Germline CDR1 MNHNS, CDR2 SASEGT. The CDR3 totals 12 residues. With 2 bases removed from V and 8 bases from J, the gap between germline ends came to 9 bases.

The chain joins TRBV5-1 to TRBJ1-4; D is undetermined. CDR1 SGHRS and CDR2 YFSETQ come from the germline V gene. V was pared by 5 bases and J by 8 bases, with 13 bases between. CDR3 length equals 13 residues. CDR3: CASSLSGPEKLFF. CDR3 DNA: TGCGCCAGCAGTCTTTCCGGGCCCGAAAAACTGTTTTTT.

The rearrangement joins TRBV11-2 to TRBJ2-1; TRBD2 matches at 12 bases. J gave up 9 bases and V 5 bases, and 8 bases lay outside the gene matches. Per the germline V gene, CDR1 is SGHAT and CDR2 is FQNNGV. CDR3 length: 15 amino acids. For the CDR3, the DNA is TGTGCCAGCAGCCCCCTAGCGGGGGGGCGGAGTGAGCAGTTCTTC. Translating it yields CASSPLAGGRSEQFF.

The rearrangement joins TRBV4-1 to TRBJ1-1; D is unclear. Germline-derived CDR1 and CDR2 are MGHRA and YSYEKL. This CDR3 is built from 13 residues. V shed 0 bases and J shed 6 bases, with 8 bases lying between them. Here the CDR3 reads CASSQDFASEAFF. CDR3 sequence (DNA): TGCGCCAGCAGCCAAGATTTCGCCTCTGAAGCTTTCTTT.

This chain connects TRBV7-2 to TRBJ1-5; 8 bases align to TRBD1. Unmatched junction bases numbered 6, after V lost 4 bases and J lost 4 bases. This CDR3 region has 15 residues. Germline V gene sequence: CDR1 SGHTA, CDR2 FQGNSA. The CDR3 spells CASSSGQGGNQPQHF. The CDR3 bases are TGTGCCAGCAGCTCCGGACAGGGAGGAAATCAGCCCCAGCATTTT.

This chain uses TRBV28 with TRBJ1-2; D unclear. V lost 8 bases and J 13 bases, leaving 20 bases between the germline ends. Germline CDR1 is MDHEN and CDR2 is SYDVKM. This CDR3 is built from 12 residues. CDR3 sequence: CASADSRNAITF. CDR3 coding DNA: TGTGCCAGCGCCGACTCTCGGAACGCGATCACCTTC.

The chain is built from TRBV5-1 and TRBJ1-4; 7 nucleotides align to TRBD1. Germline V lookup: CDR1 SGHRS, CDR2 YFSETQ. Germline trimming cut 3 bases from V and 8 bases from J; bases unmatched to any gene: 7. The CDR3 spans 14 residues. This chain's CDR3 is CASSSTGAREKLFF. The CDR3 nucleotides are TGCGCCAGCAGCTCCACAGGGGCGCGGGAAAAACTGTTTTTT.

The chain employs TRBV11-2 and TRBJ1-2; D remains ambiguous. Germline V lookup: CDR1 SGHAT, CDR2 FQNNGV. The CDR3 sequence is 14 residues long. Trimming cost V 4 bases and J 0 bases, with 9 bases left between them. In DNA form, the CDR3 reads TGTGCCAGCAGCTCCCTTCGCTCTAACTATGGCTACACCTTC. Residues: CASSSLRSNYGYTF. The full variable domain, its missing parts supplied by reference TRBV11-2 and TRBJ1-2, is EAGVAQSPRYKIIEKRQSVAFWCNPISGHATLYWYQQILGQGPKLLIQFQNNGVVDDSQLPKDRFSAERLKGVDSTLKIQPAKLEDSAVYLCASSSLRSNYGYTFGSGTRLTVV.

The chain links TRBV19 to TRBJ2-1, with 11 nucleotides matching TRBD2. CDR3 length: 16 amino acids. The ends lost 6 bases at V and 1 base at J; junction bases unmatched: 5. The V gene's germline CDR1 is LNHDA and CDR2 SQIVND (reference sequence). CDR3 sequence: CASRNSGRGSYNEQFF. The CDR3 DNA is TGTGCCAGTAGAAATAGCGGGAGGGGATCCTACAATGAGCAGTTCTTC.

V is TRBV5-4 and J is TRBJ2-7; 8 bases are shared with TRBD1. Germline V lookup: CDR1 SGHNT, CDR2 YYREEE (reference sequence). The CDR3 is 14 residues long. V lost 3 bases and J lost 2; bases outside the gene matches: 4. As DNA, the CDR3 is TGTGCCAGCAGCTCACTGACAGGGGCCTACGAGCAGTACTTC. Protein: CASSSLTGAYEQYF.

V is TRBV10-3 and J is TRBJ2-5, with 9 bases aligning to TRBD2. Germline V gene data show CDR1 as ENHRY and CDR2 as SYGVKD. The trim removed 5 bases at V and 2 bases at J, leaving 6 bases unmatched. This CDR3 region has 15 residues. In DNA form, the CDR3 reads TGTGCCATCAGTTCCCCGACTAGCGGACAAGAGACCCAGTACTTC. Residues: CAISSPTSGQETQYF.

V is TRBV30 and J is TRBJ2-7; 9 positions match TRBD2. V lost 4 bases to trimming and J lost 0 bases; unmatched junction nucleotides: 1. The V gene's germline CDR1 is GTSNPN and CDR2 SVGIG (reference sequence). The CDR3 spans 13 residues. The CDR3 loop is CAWTSGNSYEQYF. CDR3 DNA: TGTGCCTGGACTAGCGGGAACTCCTACGAGCAGTACTTC.

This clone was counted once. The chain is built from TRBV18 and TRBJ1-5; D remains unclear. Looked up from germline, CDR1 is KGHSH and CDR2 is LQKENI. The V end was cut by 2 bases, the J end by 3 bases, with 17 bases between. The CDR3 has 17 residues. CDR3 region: CASSPGVASGLNQPQHF. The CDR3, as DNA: TGTGCCAGCTCACCAGGAGTTGCATCCGGCCTCAATCAGCCCCAGCATTTT.

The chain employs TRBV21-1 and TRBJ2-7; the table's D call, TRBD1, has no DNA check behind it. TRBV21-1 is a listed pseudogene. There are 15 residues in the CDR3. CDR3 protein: CASSGLTGISYEQYF. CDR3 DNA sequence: TGTGCCAGCAGCGGATTGACAGGGATCTCCTACGAGCAGTACTTC.

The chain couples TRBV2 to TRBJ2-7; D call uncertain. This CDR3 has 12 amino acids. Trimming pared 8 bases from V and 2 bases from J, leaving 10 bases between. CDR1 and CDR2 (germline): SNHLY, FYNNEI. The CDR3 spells CASSREAYEQYF. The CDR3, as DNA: TGTGCCAGCTCTAGAGAAGCCTACGAGCAGTACTTC.

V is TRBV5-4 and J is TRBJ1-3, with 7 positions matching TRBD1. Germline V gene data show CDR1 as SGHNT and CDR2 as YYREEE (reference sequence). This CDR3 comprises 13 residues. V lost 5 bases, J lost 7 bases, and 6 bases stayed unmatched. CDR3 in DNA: TGTGCCAGCAGTCGCGACAGGGTCAACACCATATATTTT. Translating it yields CASSRDRVNTIYF.

CDR3 nucleotides: TGTGCCAGCAGCTTACGGGTCAGCTACAATGAGCAGTTCTTC. It translates to CASSLRVSYNEQFF. V is TRBV7-2 and J is TRBJ2-1; D ambiguous. The CDR3 length is 14 residues. CDR1 and CDR2 from the germline V gene are SGHTA and FQGNSA. The V gene lost 2 bases and the J gene lost 3 bases, with 8 bases spanning the gap.

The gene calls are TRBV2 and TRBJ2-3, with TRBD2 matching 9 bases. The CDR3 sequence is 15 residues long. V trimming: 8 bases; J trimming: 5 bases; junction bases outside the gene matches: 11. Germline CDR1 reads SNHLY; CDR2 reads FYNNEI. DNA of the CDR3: TGTGCCAGCCAAACTCGGACTAGCGAGGGAGATACGCAGTATTTT. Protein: CASQTRTSEGDTQYF.

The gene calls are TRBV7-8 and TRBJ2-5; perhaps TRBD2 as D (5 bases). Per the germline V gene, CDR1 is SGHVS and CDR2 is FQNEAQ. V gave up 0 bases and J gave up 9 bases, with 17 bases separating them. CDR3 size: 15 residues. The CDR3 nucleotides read TGTGCCAGCAGCTTAGCTCGTGGCACTGTGGAGGCCCAGTACTTC. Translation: CASSLARGTVEAQYF.

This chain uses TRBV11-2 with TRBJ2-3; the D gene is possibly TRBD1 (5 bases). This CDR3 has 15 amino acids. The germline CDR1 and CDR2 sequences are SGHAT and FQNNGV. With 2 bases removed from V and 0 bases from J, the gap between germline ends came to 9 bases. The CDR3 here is CASSLLGRSTDTQYF. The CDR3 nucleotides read TGTGCCAGCAGCTTATTGGGGCGGAGCACAGATACGCAGTATTTT.

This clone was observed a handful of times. CDR3 loop: CASSQLAGVSYEQYF. In DNA, the CDR3 is TGTGCCAGCAGTCAACTAGCGGGAGTTTCCTACGAGCAGTACTTC. The chain has TRBV28 and TRBJ2-7; 11 bases are shared with TRBD2. The CDR3 has 15 residues. The V gene end was trimmed by 5 bases and the J gene end by 1 base; junction bases not matched to a gene: 4. From germline, CDR1 is MDHEN and CDR2 SYDVKM.

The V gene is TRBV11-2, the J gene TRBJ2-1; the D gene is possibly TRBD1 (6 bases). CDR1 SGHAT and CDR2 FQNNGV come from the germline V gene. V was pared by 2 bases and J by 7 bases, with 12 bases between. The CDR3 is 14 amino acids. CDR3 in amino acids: CASSLSQGINEQFF. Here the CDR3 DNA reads TGTGCCAGCAGCTTATCCCAGGGGATTAATGAGCAGTTCTTC.

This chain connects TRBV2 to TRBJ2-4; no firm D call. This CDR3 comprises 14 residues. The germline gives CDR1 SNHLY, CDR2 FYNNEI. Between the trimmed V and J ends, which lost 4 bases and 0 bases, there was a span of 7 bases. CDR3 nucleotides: TGTGCCAGCAGTGGGTCCATAGCCAAAAACATTCAGTACTTC. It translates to CASSGSIAKNIQYF. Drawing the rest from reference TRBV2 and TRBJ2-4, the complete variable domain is EPEVTQTPSHQVTQMGQEVILRCVPISNHLYFYWYRQILGQKVEFLVSFYNNEISEKSEIFDDQFSVERPDGSNFTLKIRSTKLEDSAMYFCASSGSIAKNIQYFGAGTRLSVL.

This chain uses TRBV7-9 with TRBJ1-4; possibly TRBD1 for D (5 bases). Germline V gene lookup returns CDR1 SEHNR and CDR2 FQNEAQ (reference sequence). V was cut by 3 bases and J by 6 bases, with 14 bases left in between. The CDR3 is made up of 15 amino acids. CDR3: CASSFLPGWDEKLFF. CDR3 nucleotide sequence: TGTGCCAGCAGCTTTTTACCAGGGTGGGATGAAAAACTGTTTTTT.

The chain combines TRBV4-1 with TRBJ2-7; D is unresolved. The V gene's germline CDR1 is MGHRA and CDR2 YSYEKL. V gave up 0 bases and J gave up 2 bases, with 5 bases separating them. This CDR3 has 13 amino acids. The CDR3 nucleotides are TGCGCCAGCAGCCAAGATGGGCCCTACGAGCAGTACTTC. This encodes CASSQDGPYEQYF.

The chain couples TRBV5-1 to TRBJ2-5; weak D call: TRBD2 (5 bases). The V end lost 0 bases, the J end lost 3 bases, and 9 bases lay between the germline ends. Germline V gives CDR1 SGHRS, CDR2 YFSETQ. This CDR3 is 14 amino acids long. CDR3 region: CASSLAGNKETQYF. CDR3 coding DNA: TGCGCCAGCAGCTTGGCCGGGAATAAAGAGACCCAGTACTTC. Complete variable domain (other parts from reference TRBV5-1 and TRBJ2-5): KAGVTQTPRYLIKTRGQQVTLSCSPISGHRSVSWYQQTPGQGLQFLFEYFSETQRNKGNFPGRFSGRQFSNSRSEMNVSTLELGDSALYLCASSLAGNKETQYFGPGTRLLVL.